This entry concerns a single T cell receptor beta chain. What it binds is unknown. This sample is part of a study of a mutant IDH1 vaccine in newly diagnosed glioma. Specified time point: week 35, safety follow-up. It was 300 ug of mutant IDH1 20-mer peptide that made up each vaccine dose, given with topical imiquimod. Only in-frame clones appear in the TCRdb table, and some are missing; sequencing was by immunoSEQ multiplex PCR. Counted here are 40,000 to 55,000 clones, more than 60% occurring once; the ten biggest clones make up 5.5% to 8.5%. CDR3 length: 13 residues. Germline V gene sequence: CDR1 SGHVS, CDR2 FQNEAQ. V lost 5 bases to trimming and J lost 7 bases; unmatched junction nucleotides: 5.

This TCR was sampled from a man aged 35-49 years with glioma. The rearrangement uses TRBV7-8 and TRBJ1-2; 9 bases match TRBD1. The sequencing here drew on PBMCs, taken from a glioma patient whose treatment included an IDH1 peptide vaccine. CDR3 in DNA: TGTGCCAGCAGCCACGGGACAGGGATTGGCTACACCTTC. Its translation: CASSHGTGIGYTF.